The T cell receptor beta chain under discussion was sequenced for a study of shared clonotypes between healthy human individuals. With regard to this clone: No antigen is known for it.

The CDR3 is made up of 13 amino acids. Looked up from germline, CDR1 is SGHDT and CDR2 is YYEEEE. V lost 2 bases and J lost 8, with 12 bases in between. Broader study findings: Among non-shared clonotypes, generation probabilities were lower than among those shared by all four donors. Naive subsets, compared against memory subsets, generally had larger estimated richness values.

Template for every sorted-subset replicate PCR totaled 150 to 250 ng DNA, approximately 30,000 T cell genomes. Produced via immunoSEQ multiplex PCR; TCRdb's table is partial and in-frame only. Found here are roughly 2,300,000 clones, 92% of them singletons; the top ten hold approximately 0.4%. This chain links TRBV5-6 with TRBJ2-3; TRBD2 is a possible D gene (6 bases). This sequence originates from a man aged 18 to 30 in good health. Some clones in this sample may be carry-over from other donors' samples. Sequencing was performed on naive CD4+ T cells from PBMCs. Subset given: CD45RA+ positively selected. DNA of the CDR3: TGTGCCAGCAGCTTAACGGGAGATGGTACGCAGTATTTT. Its protein product is CASSLTGDGTQYF.